Each of the 24 T cell receptor beta chains below was sequenced from the same sample in a study of CD8+CD57+ T cells in acquired aplastic anemia. Genomic DNA acted as the template from which TCR beta VDJ combination and CDR3 sequence profiling were carried out. TCRdb redid the calling of the reads with MiXCR, one entry per CDR3 protein. The sample carries about 130,000 distinct CDR3 sequences, about 48% recorded once. Sequencing was done on a sample of sorted CD4+, CD8+, or CD8+CD57+ T cells (not recorded which) from PBMCs. The receptors here all came from a human donor in good health, serving as a control.

The table lists this clonotype with many counts. V is TRBV7-2 and J is TRBJ2-7; D is unresolved. V was clipped by 1 base and J by 8 bases, with 15 bases between them. Germline V gene lookup returns CDR1 SGHTA and CDR2 FQGNSA. The CDR3 is made up of 14 amino acids. CDR3 sequence: CASSLGLDTTQQYF. DNA of the CDR3: TGTGCCAGCAGCTTAGGACTCGATACAACGCAGCAGTACTTC.

On this clonotype: One end of the junction varies from germline; a read error may be responsible. The chain is built from TRBV25-1 and TRBJ1-2; 8 bases match TRBD1. The CDR3 runs to 15 residues. Germline loops: CDR1 MGHDK, CDR2 SYGVNS. The CDR3 sequence: CATSDSRTGNYGYTF. The CDR3 DNA reads TGTGCCACCAGTGATTCCAGGACAGGGAACTATGGCTACACCTTC.

In this sample, this clonotype turned up a few times. The chain employs TRBV10-3 and TRBJ1-2; TRBD1 agrees at 10 bases. Germline CDR1 ENHRY, CDR2 SYGVKD. The CDR3 length is 14 residues. V was clipped by 0 bases and J by 7 bases; unmatched bases: 2. In DNA, the CDR3 is TGTGCCATCAGTGAGTCGAGGGACAGGGGTGGCTACACCTTC. Its translation is CAISESRDRGGYTF.

A remark on this clonotype: A much larger clone lies a single base off, so this may be a read error. The chain recombines TRBV18 with TRBJ2-5; D call uncertain. CDR1 and CDR2 (germline): KGHSH, LQKENI. This CDR3 comprises 13 residues. The CDR3, as DNA: TGTGCCAGCCCACCACCGATGGGAGAGACCCAGTACTTC. Protein: CASPPPMGETQYF.

CDR3 bases: TGTGCCAGCAGCGTAGGAGGGGCGCGTCGTTATCAGCCCCAGCATTTT. As protein: CASSVGGARRYQPQHF. The chain carries TRBV9 and TRBJ1-5; the D gene is possibly TRBD1 (5 bases). CDR1 and CDR2 from the germline V gene are SGDLS and YYNGEE. The CDR3 has 16 amino acids. Trimming stripped 0 bases from V and 5 bases from J, with 15 bases between.

This chain connects TRBV2 to TRBJ2-7; TRBD2 matches 9 bases. In germline, CDR1 is SNHLY, CDR2 FYNNEI. V shed 6 bases and J 0 bases; nucleotides not matched to a gene: 6. The CDR3 length is 15 residues. The CDR3 DNA reads TGTGCCAGCAGACTAGGACTAGCGAGCTCCTACGAGCAGTACGTC. It encodes CASRLGLASSYEQYV.

This clonotype was recorded at least ten times. The chain has TRBV28 and TRBJ1-3, with D hard to call. This CDR3 region has 14 residues. Trimming pared 10 bases from V and 0 bases from J, leaving 13 bases between. Germline CDR1 reads MDHEN; CDR2 reads SYDVKM. The DNA of the CDR3 is TGTGCCACCTACGCGGGCAGCTCTGGAAACACCATATATTTT. It translates to CATYAGSSGNTIYF.

This clonotype came up many times. The chain uses TRBV10-3 and TRBJ1-3, with D possibly matching TRBD1 (5 bases). Germline loops: CDR1 ENHRY, CDR2 SYGVKD. Trimming stripped 3 bases from V and 0 bases from J, with 18 bases between. This CDR3 spans 18 amino acids. The CDR3 protein is CAISDPLSRGNSGNTIYF. CDR3 bases: TGTGCCATCAGTGACCCCCTATCTCGGGGCAACTCTGGAAACACCATATATTTT.

This clonotype was counted at least ten times. The chain joins TRBV27 to TRBJ1-2; no clear D gene. The germline gives CDR1 MNHEY, CDR2 SMNVEV (reference sequence). CDR3 size: 15 residues. V shed 2 bases and J shed 4 bases, with 14 bases lying between them. CDR3 bases: TGTGCCAGCAGTTTAGACCTCCTGGGGTCCTATGGCTACACCTTC. Translating it yields CASSLDLLGSYGYTF.

This clonotype has a count of ten or more. V gene TRBV7-9 combines with J gene TRBJ2-4; the D gene is possibly TRBD1 (6 bases). CDR3 length: 14 residues. Deletions cut 5 bases from V and 6 bases from J, with 14 bases between. Germline V gene data show CDR1 as SEHNR and CDR2 as FQNEAQ (reference sequence). The CDR3: CASSLSTGLNIQYF. The CDR3, as DNA: TGTGCCAGCAGCCTTAGTACAGGGCTAAACATTCAGTACTTC.

As to this clonotype: This may be a read error, as it is one base from a much larger clone. This chain uses TRBV11-1 with TRBJ1-5; possibly TRBD1 for D (5 bases). Germline V gene data show CDR1 as SGHAT and CDR2 as FQDESV (reference sequence). The CDR3 spans 18 residues. In DNA form, the CDR3 reads TGTGCCGGCAGCTTAGTCGGGCAGGGATTGTGGAGCAATCAGCCCCAGCATTTT. Its protein is CAGSLVGQGLWSNQPQHF. The variable domain in full, with the rest retrieved from reference TRBV11-1 and TRBJ1-5, is EAEVAQSPRYKITEKSQAVAFWCDPISGHATLYWYRQILGQGPELLVQFQDESVVDDSQLPKDRFSAERLKGVDSTLKIQPAELGDSAMYLCAGSLVGQGLWSNQPQHFGDGTRLSIL.

The J gene is TRBJ1-6, the V gene TRBV20-1, with 8 bases fitting TRBD1. Germline V gene lookup returns CDR1 DFQATT and CDR2 SNEGSKA (reference sequence). The ends lost 4 bases at V and 12 bases at J; junction bases unmatched: 5. The CDR3 is 12 residues long. CDR3 protein: CSAKGTGGPLHF. The DNA of the CDR3 is TGCAGTGCTAAGGGGACAGGTGGACCCCTCCACTTT.

The chain links TRBV20-1 to TRBJ1-6; no clear D gene. Trimming pared 3 bases from V and 9 bases from J, leaving 12 bases between. The CDR3 totals 13 residues. Germline CDR1 DFQATT, CDR2 SNEGSKA (reference sequence). The CDR3 region is CSASNREASPLHF. As DNA, the CDR3 is TGCAGTGCTAGTAACAGAGAGGCTTCACCCCTCCACTTT.

This clonotype was found a few times. Here the CDR3 reads CATSRDGQGLEKLFF. In nucleotides, the CDR3 is TGTGCCACCAGCAGAGACGGACAGGGGCTCGAAAAACTGTTTTTT. The chain recombines TRBV15 with TRBJ1-4, with 9 bases lining up with TRBD1. Germline assignment: CDR1 LNHNV and CDR2 YYDKDF (reference sequence). The junction had 4 bases not matched to a gene; V was cut back by 0 bases and J by 8 bases. The CDR3 totals 15 residues.

This clonotype has at least ten counts. V and J are TRBV20-1 and TRBJ1-3, with TRBD1 identical over 7 bases. V gave up 5 bases and J gave up 1 base; unmatched junction bases: 8. The CDR3 length is 15 residues. Germline assignment: CDR1 DFQATT and CDR2 SNEGSKA (reference sequence). CDR3 sequence (DNA): TGCAGTGCTGATGGGACAGCAGGTTCTGGAAACACCATATATTTT. This codes for CSADGTAGSGNTIYF.

The V gene is TRBV11-1, the J gene TRBJ2-7, with D possibly matching TRBD1 (6 bases). Germline loops: CDR1 SGHAT, CDR2 FQDESV (reference sequence). The ends were cut back, 1 base at V and 1 base at J, with 11 bases in the middle. The CDR3 covers 15 residues. CDR3 in amino acids: CASSLEQGKSYEQYF. The CDR3 coding sequence is TGTGCCAGCAGCTTAGAACAGGGTAAATCCTACGAGCAGTACTTC.

This clonotype was seen many times. The chain joins TRBV7-9 to TRBJ1-5; no clear D gene. V was trimmed by 5 bases and J by 0 bases, leaving 11 bases between them. Germline V CDR1 and CDR2: SEHNR, FQNEAQ (reference sequence). The CDR3 extends over 15 amino acids. The CDR3 loop reads CASSNFGVSNQPQHF. Written as DNA, the CDR3 is TGTGCCAGCAGCAACTTCGGGGTTAGCAATCAGCCCCAGCATTTT.

V gene TRBV11-1 combines with J gene TRBJ2-3; TRBD2 matches 9 bases. CDR1 and CDR2 from the germline V gene are SGHAT and FQDESV (reference sequence). The CDR3 has 15 residues. Trimming cost V 5 bases and J 3 bases; bases outside gene matches: 6. This CDR3 reads CASSQLAGSTDTQYF. CDR3 DNA: TGTGCCAGCAGCCAACTAGCGGGTAGTACAGATACGCAGTATTTT. The variable domain in full, completed from reference TRBV11-1 and TRBJ2-3, reads EAEVAQSPRYKITEKSQAVAFWCDPISGHATLYWYRQILGQGPELLVQFQDESVVDDSQLPKDRFSAERLKGVDSTLKIQPAELGDSAMYLCASSQLAGSTDTQYFGPGTRLTVL.

The chain employs TRBV2 and TRBJ1-6; no clear D. The germline V gene encodes CDR1 SNHLY and CDR2 FYNNEI. This CDR3 contains 13 residues. Trimming shortened V by 2 bases and J by 10 bases, and 9 bases separated the two germline ends. CDR3 sequence: CASSESIGSPLHF. The DNA of the CDR3 is TGTGCCAGCAGTGAATCTATAGGATCACCCCTCCACTTT.

The CDR3 loop reads CSAPRASGEETQYF. The CDR3 region has the DNA TGCAGTGCTCCACGGGCTAGCGGGGAAGAGACCCAGTACTTC. This chain joins TRBV20-1 and TRBJ2-5; TRBD2 matches 9 bases. Trimming cost V 5 bases and J 3 bases; bases outside gene matches: 7. The CDR3 is made up of 14 amino acids. Germline loops: CDR1 DFQATT, CDR2 SNEGSKA (reference sequence).

This clonotype was detected ten times or more. The chain is built from TRBV11-2 and TRBJ1-1, with D tentatively TRBD1 (5 bases). Trimming stripped 8 bases from V and 6 bases from J, with 25 bases between. The CDR3 sequence is 16 residues long. The germline gives CDR1 SGHAT, CDR2 FQNNGV. As DNA, the CDR3 is TGTGCCAGCGGCCCAGAGGGTGGGGGAAGGGTGGCTGAAGCTTTCTTT. Amino acids: CASGPEGGGRVAEAFF.

This clonotype was counted ten times or more. V gene TRBV20-1 combines with J gene TRBJ2-3; 9 bases fit TRBD2. CDR1 and CDR2 (germline): DFQATT, SNEGSKA (reference sequence). The CDR3 sequence is 14 residues long. Trimming cost V 2 bases and J 4 bases; bases outside gene matches: 4. CDR3 sequence: CSARRTSAPDTQYF. CDR3 in DNA: TGCAGTGCTAGACGGACTAGCGCCCCAGATACGCAGTATTTT.

The sample holds a few counts of this clonotype. The genes are TRBV19 and TRBJ1-4, with 9 bases aligning to TRBD1. Germline-derived CDR1 and CDR2 are LNHDA and SQIVND (reference sequence). The CDR3 is 14 amino acids. Trimming cost V 6 bases and J 8 bases; bases outside gene matches: 7. The chain's CDR3 is CASRPGQGSEKLFF. The CDR3 nucleotides are TGTGCCAGTAGACCGGGACAGGGAAGCGAAAAACTGTTTTTT.

The rearrangement joins TRBV5-6 to TRBJ2-7; D uncertain. Germline loops: CDR1 SGHDT, CDR2 YYEEEE. V dropped 1 base and J dropped 7 bases, with 12 bases sitting between them. The CDR3 runs 13 residues. CDR3 in amino acids: CASSLYGRKEQYF. The CDR3 DNA reads as TGTGCCAGCAGCTTGTATGGACGAAAAGAGCAGTACTTC.